This T cell receptor (beta chain) was sequenced during a study of blood T cell repertoires in COVID-19. Study-level information: In each case, the material was cDNA or gDNA derived from T cells, B-cell-depleted T cells, or PBMCs.

Authors' data handling: Reference gene primer amplification gave nucleated cell count estimates. The assay was immunoSEQ multiplex PCR, and TCRdb's table has in-frame clones only and misses some. That table furnishes V, J and clone size, whereas the DNA furnished D and trimming. The sample lists a few hundred thousand clones, around 84% occurring once. The length of the CDR3 is 17 residues. V gave up 3 bases and J gave up 4 bases; unmatched junction bases: 12. Germline assignment: CDR1 LNHDA and CDR2 SQIVND (reference sequence). The chain is built from TRBV19 and TRBJ2-3; 8 bases align to TRBD2. Input material: peripheral blood. The receptor's source is a human donor in a cohort sampled during active COVID-19. CDR3 region: CASSMTGARGAADTQYF. CDR3 bases: TGTGCCAGTAGTATGACCGGGGCGCGGGGGGCTGCAGATACGCAGTATTTT.